This passage covers 3 T cell receptor beta chains from one sample sequenced in a study of radiotherapy plus CTLA-4 blockade in lung cancer. TCRdb's table, derived via immunoSEQ multiplex PCR, lists solely in-frame clones and lacks some. The top ten hold approximately 0.8% of the sample, which has 70,000 to 90,000 clones, 84% seen once. The source material was peripheral blood, sampled from a patient treated with radiotherapy plus ipilimumab. The origin of the receptors is a human donor with non-small cell lung cancer who had stable disease on radiotherapy plus ipilimumab.

This chain joins TRBV7-2 and TRBJ2-7; 7 nucleotides align to TRBD1. Germline CDR1 and CDR2: SGHTA and FQGNSA. V was clipped by 11 bases and J by 5 bases; unmatched bases: 6. The CDR3 consists of 11 residues. For the CDR3, the DNA is TGTGCCTCGGGGACAGCCGACGAGCAGTACTTC. Its translation: CASGTADEQYF.

The rearrangement joins TRBV5-6 to TRBJ2-2; D is ambiguous. Germline CDR1 SGHDT, CDR2 YYEEEE. The germline V and J ends were trimmed by 4 bases and 2 bases, with 6 bases remaining between them. This CDR3 is built from 13 residues. The CDR3 here is CASSTQNTGELFF. In DNA, the CDR3 is TGTGCCAGCAGCACCCAAAACACCGGGGAGCTGTTTTTT.

The chain joins TRBV27 to TRBJ2-7, with 14 bases lining up with TRBD2. With 5 bases clipped from V and 5 bases from J, the junction kept 11 bases outside the gene matches. Germline V gives CDR1 MNHEY, CDR2 SMNVEV (reference sequence). This CDR3 spans 17 amino acids. CDR3 nucleotide sequence: TGTGCCAGCAGTATAAAGGGACTAGCGGGAGCGGCTCACGAGCAGTACTTC. The encoded protein is CASSIKGLAGAAHEQYF.